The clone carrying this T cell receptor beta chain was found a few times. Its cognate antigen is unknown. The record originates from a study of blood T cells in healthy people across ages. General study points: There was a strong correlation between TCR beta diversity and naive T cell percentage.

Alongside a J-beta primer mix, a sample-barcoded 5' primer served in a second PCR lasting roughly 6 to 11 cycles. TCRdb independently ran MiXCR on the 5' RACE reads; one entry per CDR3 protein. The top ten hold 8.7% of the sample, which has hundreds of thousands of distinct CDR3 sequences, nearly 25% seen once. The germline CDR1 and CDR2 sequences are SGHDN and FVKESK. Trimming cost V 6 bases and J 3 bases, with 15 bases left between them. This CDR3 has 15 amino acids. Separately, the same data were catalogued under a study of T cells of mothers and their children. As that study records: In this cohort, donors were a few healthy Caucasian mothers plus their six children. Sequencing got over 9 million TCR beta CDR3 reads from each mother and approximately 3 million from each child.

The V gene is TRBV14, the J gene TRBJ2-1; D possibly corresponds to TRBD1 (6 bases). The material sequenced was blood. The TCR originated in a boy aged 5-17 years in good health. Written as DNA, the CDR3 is TGTGCCAGCAGTCTTGGTGCAGGGGTCTACAATGAGCAGTTCTTC. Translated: CASSLGAGVYNEQFF.